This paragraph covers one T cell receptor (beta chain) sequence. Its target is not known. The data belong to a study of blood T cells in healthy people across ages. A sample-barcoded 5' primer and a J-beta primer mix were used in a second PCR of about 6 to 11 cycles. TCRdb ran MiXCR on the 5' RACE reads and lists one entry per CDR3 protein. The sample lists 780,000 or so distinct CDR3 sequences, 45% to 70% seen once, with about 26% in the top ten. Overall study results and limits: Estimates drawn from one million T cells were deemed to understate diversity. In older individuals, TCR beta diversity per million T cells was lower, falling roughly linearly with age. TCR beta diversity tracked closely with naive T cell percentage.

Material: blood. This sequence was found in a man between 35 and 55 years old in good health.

The CDR3 DNA reads as TGTGCCAGCAGTAACTCGTCAAGAGAGACCCAGTACTTC. It is translated as CASSNSSRETQYF. The chain is built from TRBV27 and TRBJ2-7, with no clear D. Matching the DNA end better, TRBJ2-5 makes the J call doubtful. The CDR3 loop spans 13 amino acids. Per germline, CDR1 MNHEY and CDR2 SMNVEV (reference sequence).